The source of this T cell receptor (beta chain) is a study of control samples from healthy donors and cancer patients. Produced via immunoSEQ multiplex PCR; TCRdb's table is partial and in-frame only. The table lists more than 80,000 clones, over 85% of them singletons. The CDR3 is 14 amino acids. Germline V gene lookup returns CDR1 MNHEY and CDR2 SVGAGI. Trimming pared 1 base from V and 4 bases from J, leaving 8 bases between. Source material: blood. This chain connects TRBV6-5 to TRBJ1-5, with D perhaps matching TRBD1 (5 bases). This sequence was found in a man younger than 30 in good health. The CDR3 nucleotides are TGTGCCAGCAGTTACTTAGGGGAAAATCAGCCCCAGCATTTT. Protein: CASSYLGENQPQHF.